The 17 T cell receptor beta chains below come from one sample, sequenced in a study of blood T cells in healthy people across ages. The authors ran a second PCR of roughly 6 to 12 cycles using a sample-barcoded 5' primer and a J-beta primer mix. One entry per CDR3 protein results from TCRdb running MiXCR on the 5' RACE reads. The sample comprises just under 900,000 distinct CDR3 sequences, around 26% of which are singletons, and around 16% rests with the top ten. Input material: blood. Receptors were obtained from a woman older than 75 in good health.

Remarks on this clonotype: A single base separates this from a much larger clone, so it may be a read error. This chain links TRBV20-1 with TRBJ2-5; D possibly corresponds to TRBD2 (6 bases). Trimming left V 6 bases short and J 0 bases short, with 14 bases between. The CDR3 has 14 residues. Per germline, CDR1 DFQATT and CDR2 SNEGSKA (reference sequence). The CDR3 loop is CSALRRGNQETQYF. The CDR3 region has the DNA TGCAGTGCCCTCCGCCGGGGGAACCAAGAGACCCAGTACTTC.

This clonotype was detected only once. This could be a read error, since a much larger clone is one nucleotide away. The chain recombines TRBV2 with TRBJ2-1; D possibly corresponds to TRBD2 (6 bases). V was cut by 7 bases and J by 5 bases, with 15 bases left in between. Per germline, CDR1 SNHLY and CDR2 FYNNEI. The CDR3 has 14 amino acids. CDR3 nucleotides: TGTGCCAGCAAAAGGGTGGAGGGGCACAATGAGCAGTTCTTC. This codes for CASKRVEGHNEQFF.

This clonotype was seen ten or more times. The chain employs TRBV9 and TRBJ2-1, with 7 bases matching TRBD2. Germline V gives CDR1 SGDLS, CDR2 YYNGEE. The CDR3 contains 14 residues. Germline trimming cut 0 bases from V and 6 bases from J; bases unmatched to any gene: 3. The CDR3 DNA sequence: TGTGCCAGCAGCGTAGCGGGGGGAATCAATGAGCAGTTCTTC. Its translation is CASSVAGGINEQFF. Supplemented by reference TRBV9 and TRBJ2-1, the full variable domain reads DSGVTQTPKHLITATGQRVTLRCSPRSGDLSVYWYQQSLDQGLQFLIQYYNGEERAKGNILERFSAQQFPDLHSELNLSSLELGDSALYFCASSVAGGINEQFFGPGTRLTVL.

Note on this clonotype: A much larger clonotype is one base distant, so this may be a read error. The rearrangement links TRBV12-3 or TRBV12-4 to TRBJ2-3, with 7 bases matching TRBD2. The length of the CDR3 is 15 residues. Germline trimming cut 3 bases from V and 4 bases from J; bases unmatched to any gene: 7. CDR3 sequence: CASSLPSGRADTQYF. The CDR3 DNA is TGTGCCAGCAGTTTGCCTAGCGGACGCGCAGATACGCAGTATTTT.

CDR3 bases: TGTGCCAGCAGACCAACAGGGTACCCCGGGGAGCTGTTTTTT. Its protein product is CASRPTGYPGELFF. This chain links TRBV6-6 with TRBJ2-2; possibly TRBD1 for D (6 bases). The germline V gene has CDR1 MNHNY and CDR2 SVGAGI (reference sequence). The CDR3 length is 14 residues. The V end lost 6 bases, the J end lost 6 bases, and 14 bases lay between the germline ends.

Comments on this clonotype: A much larger clone lies one base from this, so it may be a read error. The chain is built from TRBV5-1 and TRBJ2-4, with D possibly matching TRBD1 (6 bases). The J call could be wrong; TRBJ2-7 is a better fit for the DNA end. Per germline, CDR1 SGHRS and CDR2 YFSETQ. The CDR3 is 13 amino acids. CDR3 residues: CASSSLDRYEQYF. The DNA of the CDR3 is TGCGCCAGCAGCTCTTTGGACAGATACGAGCAGTACTTC.

The chain links TRBV20-1 to TRBJ1-5, with no clear D. The CDR3 spans 15 residues. Germline loops: CDR1 DFQATT, CDR2 SNEGSKA (reference sequence). Trimming shortened V by 5 bases and J by 4 bases, and 18 bases separated the two germline ends. This CDR3 reads CSAGSGRRLNQPQHF. The CDR3 DNA reads TGCAGTGCTGGGTCGGGCAGGCGGTTAAATCAGCCCCAGCATTTT.

This clonotype was seen more than once but under ten times. The rearrangement joins TRBV6-1 to TRBJ2-3; the D is unclear. The CDR3 is 13 amino acids. V lost 2 bases and J lost 6, with 9 bases in between. Germline loops: CDR1 MNHNS, CDR2 SASEGT. The CDR3 bases are TGTGCCAGCAGTGAACCCCCCCTCGATACGCAGTATTTT. Translation: CASSEPPLDTQYF.

The chain has TRBV11-2 and TRBJ2-1, with 15 positions matching TRBD2. The ends lost 9 bases at V and 7 bases at J; junction bases unmatched: 10. CDR3 length: 16 residues. Germline assignment: CDR1 SGHAT and CDR2 FQNNGV. CDR3 sequence: CARSTGLAGGYNEQFF. CDR3 DNA sequence: TGTGCCAGAAGCACCGGACTAGCGGGGGGGTATAATGAGCAGTTCTTC.

The rearrangement joins TRBV6-2 or TRBV6-3 to TRBJ1-1; no clear D gene. V gave up 6 bases and J gave up 7 bases, with 18 bases separating them. The CDR3 consists of 14 residues. CDR1 is MNHEY, CDR2 SVGEGT, per germline. CDR3 amino acids: CASRLRARIYEAFF. The CDR3 region has the DNA TGTGCCAGCAGACTCCGGGCCAGAATTTATGAAGCTTTCTTT.

The J gene is TRBJ2-7, the V gene TRBV20-1; 8 bases fit TRBD2. The DNA end favors TRBJ2-5, so the J call may be wrong. There are 15 residues in the CDR3. CDR1 is DFQATT and CDR2 is SNEGSKA in the germline V gene (reference sequence). CDR3 sequence (DNA): TGCAGTGCTAGAGACTTTAGTGGTAGCGGGAAGACCCAGTACTTC. This gives the protein CSARDFSGSGKTQYF.

Comments on this clonotype: A much bigger clone sits one base away, suggesting this may be a read error. The V call is TRBV10-3, the J call TRBJ1-2, with a weak D call TRBD1 (5 bases). The V and J ends lost 6 bases and 5 bases respectively, with 16 bases between them. The CDR3 extends over 14 amino acids. CDR1 is ENHRY and CDR2 is SYGVKD in the germline V gene. The CDR3 DNA reads TGTGCCATCAGGGAGAGGACATCCCAGTATGGCTACACCTTC. Translating it yields CAIRERTSQYGYTF.

Remarks on this clonotype: Being one base from a much bigger clone, this may be a read error. This sequence joins TRBV2 and TRBJ2-1; 7 positions match TRBD2. The CDR3 totals 11 residues. Germline V gives CDR1 SNHLY, CDR2 FYNNEI. The CDR3 DNA sequence: TGTGCCAGCAGAGGGACTATAGAGCAGTGCTTC. Translation gives CASRGTIEQCF.

The J gene is TRBJ2-1, the V gene TRBV21-1; TRBD2 is the table's D call, not checked against the DNA. TRBV21-1 is a documented pseudogene. The CDR3 loop spans 15 amino acids. Here the CDR3 reads CANPSTSSNYNEQFF. DNA of the CDR3: TGTGCCAACCCCTCTACTAGCTCAAACTACAATGAGCAGTTCTTC.

A few counts support this clonotype. The genes are TRBV5-4 and TRBJ1-4; possible D gene TRBD1, 5 bases. Germline V gene sequence: CDR1 SGHNT, CDR2 YYREEE (reference sequence). The CDR3 length is 14 residues. The V end lost 4 bases, the J end lost 7 bases, and 14 bases lay between the germline ends. CDR3 DNA sequence: TGTGCCAGCAGCGACGAGGGGCTGGGTGAAAAACTGTTTTTT. This sequence encodes CASSDEGLGEKLFF.

The rearrangement uses TRBV20-1 and TRBJ1-1, with TRBD1 as a possible D gene (5 bases). The V gene's germline CDR1 is DFQATT and CDR2 SNEGSKA (reference sequence). CDR3 size: 13 residues. The V and J ends lost 5 bases and 1 base respectively, with 11 bases between them. CDR3 nucleotide sequence: TGCAGTGCTGGGAGACAGCCGAACACTGAAGCTTTCTTT. Amino acid sequence: CSAGRQPNTEAFF.

At least ten counts were recorded for this clonotype. The gene calls are TRBV27 and TRBJ1-2, with D possibly matching TRBD1 (5 bases). The ends were cut back, 4 bases at V and 1 base at J, with 10 bases in the middle. The CDR3 totals 14 residues. The germline CDR1 and CDR2 sequences are MNHEY and SMNVEV (reference sequence). The CDR3 nucleotides read TGTGCCAGCAGTTCGGGACTCAATAACTATGGCTACACCTTC. This sequence encodes CASSSGLNNYGYTF.